A selection of T cell receptor beta chains follows, all from one sample in a study of beta chain features in type 1 diabetes. The method was immunoSEQ multiplex PCR; TCRdb's version includes in-frame clones alone and lacks a portion of them. Among a few hundred thousand clones, around 14% were seen once, and the ten largest hold roughly 0.038%. The specimen sequenced was naive CD4+ T cells from blood. The source of these receptors is a man aged 25 to 40 in good health. Both conserved end residues are part of each CDR3. A D gene is named only where the DNA matches it firmly. Some rows have no size entry. The others give once, few or many, or a class for an expanded clone.

d_call: TRBD2; j_call: TRBJ2-1; clone_size: .; v_call: TRBV2; cdr3_aa: CASSELGEGEQFF; cdr3_nt: TGTGCCAGCAGTGAACTAGGGGAGGGTGAGCAGTTCTTC
d_call: .; j_call: TRBJ1-1; clone_size: .; v_call: TRBV9; cdr3_aa: CASSAPGTLDTEAFF; cdr3_nt: TGTGCCAGCAGCGCGCCAGGGACTTTGGACACTGAAGCTTTCTTT
d_call: .; j_call: TRBJ1-1; clone_size: few; v_call: TRBV14; cdr3_aa: CASSLGQGNTEAFF; cdr3_nt: TGTGCCAGCAGCCTCGGGCAGGGGAACACTGAAGCTTTCTTT
d_call: .; j_call: TRBJ2-7; clone_size: .; v_call: TRBV4-3; cdr3_aa: CASSLSRGLAYEQYF; cdr3_nt: TGCGCCAGCAGCCTGTCCCGGGGGCTCGCCTACGAGCAGTACTTC
d_call: .; j_call: TRBJ2-3; clone_size: few; v_call: TRBV25-1; cdr3_aa: CASSEKGWDTQYF; cdr3_nt: TGTGCCAGCAGTGAAAAGGGTTGGGATACGCAGTATTTT
d_call: TRBD2; j_call: TRBJ2-1; clone_size: few; v_call: TRBV27; cdr3_aa: CASQLAGANEQFF; cdr3_nt: TGTGCCAGCCAACTAGCGGGAGCCAATGAGCAGTTCTTC
d_call: TRBD1; j_call: TRBJ2-3; clone_size: .; v_call: TRBV7-2; cdr3_aa: CASSSSGTGNTDTQYF; cdr3_nt: TGTGCCAGCAGCTCCTCCGGGACAGGGAACACAGATACGCAGTATTTT
d_call: .; j_call: TRBJ2-3; clone_size: few; v_call: TRBV7-8; cdr3_aa: CASSSTTRRDTQYF; cdr3_nt: TGTGCCAGCAGCTCAACGACGCGGCGGGATACGCAGTATTTT
d_call: TRBD2; j_call: TRBJ2-3; clone_size: .; v_call: TRBV5-4; cdr3_aa: CASSPRRAGGRTDTQYF; cdr3_nt: TGTGCCAGCAGCCCGCGACGAGCGGGGGGCCGCACAGATACGCAGTATTTT
d_call: .; j_call: TRBJ2-3; clone_size: .; v_call: TRBV18; cdr3_aa: CASSLVTDTQYF; cdr3_nt: TGTGCCAGCTCACTCGTCACAGATACGCAGTATTTT
d_call: .; j_call: TRBJ2-3; clone_size: few; v_call: TRBV11-2; cdr3_aa: CASSAAFTDTQYF; cdr3_nt: TGTGCCAGCAGCGCCGCATTCACAGATACGCAGTATTTT
d_call: TRBD1; j_call: TRBJ2-2; clone_size: .; v_call: TRBV18; cdr3_aa: CASSNRDRITGELFF; cdr3_nt: TGTGCCAGCTCAAACCGGGACAGGATCACCGGGGAGCTGTTTTTT
d_call: .; j_call: TRBJ2-3; clone_size: few; v_call: TRBV15; cdr3_aa: CATSREDYTDTQYF; cdr3_nt: TGTGCCACCAGCAGAGAGGACTATACAGATACGCAGTATTTT
d_call: .; j_call: TRBJ2-6; clone_size: few; v_call: TRBV29-1; cdr3_aa: CSGGEAGAAGANVLTF; cdr3_nt: TGCAGCGGTGGGGAGGCTGGGGCCGCTGGGGCCAACGTCCTGACTTTC
d_call: .; j_call: TRBJ2-3; clone_size: few; v_call: TRBV30; cdr3_aa: CAWTRTQGERDKPTTRVTDTQYF; cdr3_nt: TGTGCCTGGACCCGTACCCAAGGTGAAAGGGACAAACCAACAACTAGGGTCACAGATACGCAGTATTTT
d_call: .; j_call: TRBJ2-3; clone_size: few; v_call: TRBV5-4; cdr3_aa: CASTAGRDTDTQYF; cdr3_nt: TGTGCCAGCACGGCGGGTAGGGACACAGATACGCAGTATTTT
d_call: TRBD1; j_call: TRBJ2-7; clone_size: few; v_call: TRBV5-1; cdr3_aa: CASSSGTANSYEQYF; cdr3_nt: TGCGCCAGCAGCTCCGGGACAGCCAACTCCTACGAGCAGTACTTC
d_call: .; j_call: TRBJ2-2; clone_size: .; v_call: TRBV4-1; cdr3_aa: CASTRFSGANTGELFF; cdr3_nt: TGCGCCAGCACCCGATTTTCCGGGGCGAACACCGGGGAGCTGTTTTTT
d_call: TRBD2; j_call: TRBJ2-2; clone_size: few; v_call: TRBV7-8; cdr3_aa: CASSLAGTSGSFGGELFF; cdr3_nt: TGTGCCAGCAGCTTAGCAGGGACTAGCGGGAGCTTCGGCGGGGAGCTGTTTTTT
d_call: TRBD1; j_call: TRBJ1-2; clone_size: .; v_call: TRBV6-5; cdr3_aa: CASSYLGQGNGYTF; cdr3_nt: TGTGCCAGCAGTTACTTGGGACAGGGGAACGGCTACACCTTC
d_call: .; j_call: TRBJ1-1; clone_size: .; v_call: TRBV25-1; cdr3_aa: CASNGGLNTEAFF; cdr3_nt: TGTGCCAGCAATGGCGGGTTGAACACTGAAGCTTTCTTT
d_call: .; j_call: TRBJ2-4; clone_size: .; v_call: TRBV9; cdr3_aa: CASSVTGAKNIQYF; cdr3_nt: TGTGCCAGCAGCGTTACGGGGGCCAAAAACATTCAGTACTTC
d_call: .; j_call: TRBJ1-3; clone_size: .; v_call: TRBV25-1; cdr3_aa: CASGAQGNTIYF; cdr3_nt: TGTGCCAGCGGGGCGCAAGGAAACACCATATATTTT
d_call: TRBD2; j_call: TRBJ2-3; clone_size: few; v_call: TRBV7-2; cdr3_aa: CASSLIPTGDYPTDTQYF; cdr3_nt: TGTGCCAGCAGCTTAATACCTACCGGGGACTACCCCACAGATACGCAGTATTTT
d_call: .; j_call: TRBJ2-4; clone_size: many; v_call: TRBV7-2; cdr3_aa: CASSLLGLGKNIQYF; cdr3_nt: TGTGCCAGCAGCTTACTGGGATTGGGCAAAAACATTCAGTACTTC
d_call: TRBD2; j_call: TRBJ2-7; clone_size: .; v_call: TRBV9; cdr3_aa: CASSGTSGFGYEQYF; cdr3_nt: TGTGCCAGCAGTGGGACTAGCGGTTTTGGCTACGAGCAGTACTTC
d_call: .; j_call: TRBJ2-5; clone_size: .; v_call: TRBV7-9; cdr3_aa: CASSGTQGYHQETQYF; cdr3_nt: TGTGCCAGCAGCGGCACACAGGGATACCACCAAGAGACCCAGTACTTC
d_call: .; j_call: TRBJ1-2; clone_size: .; v_call: TRBV29-1; cdr3_aa: CSVEERAGYGYTF; cdr3_nt: TGCAGCGTTGAAGAACGGGCAGGCTATGGCTACACCTTC
d_call: .; j_call: TRBJ1-5; clone_size: .; v_call: TRBV5-1; cdr3_aa: CASSLEQNQPQHF; cdr3_nt: TGCGCCAGCAGCTTGGAGCAAAATCAGCCCCAGCATTTT
d_call: TRBD1; j_call: TRBJ1-5; clone_size: .; v_call: TRBV7-9; cdr3_aa: CASSKDRAFQPQHF; cdr3_nt: TGTGCCAGCAGCAAGGACAGGGCTTTTCAGCCCCAGCATTTT
d_call: .; j_call: TRBJ1-2; clone_size: many; v_call: TRBV30; cdr3_aa: CAWSTGLSYGYTF; cdr3_nt: TGTGCCTGGAGTACAGGGCTAAGCTATGGCTACACCTTC
d_call: .; j_call: TRBJ2-7; clone_size: few; v_call: TRBV25-1; cdr3_aa: CASRPLGNQEQYF; cdr3_nt: TGTGCCAGCAGGCCCTTGGGGAACCAGGAGCAGTACTTC
d_call: TRBD1; j_call: TRBJ1-1; clone_size: few; v_call: TRBV29-1; cdr3_aa: CSVGDRVNTEAFF; cdr3_nt: TGCAGCGTAGGTGACAGGGTGAACACTGAAGCTTTCTTT
d_call: .; j_call: TRBJ2-1; clone_size: few; v_call: TRBV7-3; cdr3_aa: CASSLVATRATSSYNEQFF; cdr3_nt: TGTGCCAGCAGCTTAGTGGCGACGAGGGCGACGAGCTCCTACAATGAGCAGTTCTTC
d_call: .; j_call: TRBJ2-4; clone_size: .; v_call: TRBV2; cdr3_aa: CASSDTKLVNIQYF; cdr3_nt: TGTGCCAGCAGTGATACTAAGTTAGTAAACATTCAGTACTTC
d_call: TRBD1; j_call: TRBJ2-5; clone_size: few; v_call: TRBV30; cdr3_aa: CAWSLRDRGRETQYF; cdr3_nt: TGTGCCTGGAGTCTCCGGGACAGGGGGCGGGAGACCCAGTACTTC
d_call: TRBD1; j_call: TRBJ1-2; clone_size: .; v_call: TRBV30; cdr3_aa: CAWGTGQGVGGYTF; cdr3_nt: TGTGCCTGGGGAACGGGACAGGGCGTAGGTGGCTACACCTTC
d_call: .; j_call: TRBJ1-2; clone_size: .; v_call: TRBV1; cdr3_aa: CTSNQSFGYHGYTF; cdr3_nt: TGCACCAGCAACCAATCCTTTGGCTATCATGGCTACACCTTC
d_call: .; j_call: TRBJ2-5; clone_size: few; v_call: TRBV14; cdr3_aa: CASSPRSRETQYF; cdr3_nt: TGTGCCAGCAGCCCCCGGAGTCGGGAGACCCAGTACTTC
d_call: TRBD1; j_call: TRBJ1-2; clone_size: .; v_call: TRBV30; cdr3_aa: CALGQGISDYTF; cdr3_nt: TGTGCCTTGGGACAGGGAATCTCGGACTACACCTTC
d_call: TRBD2; j_call: TRBJ2-3; clone_size: .; v_call: TRBV11-2; cdr3_aa: CASSLDLAGGPDTQYF; cdr3_nt: TGTGCCAGCAGCTTAGATCTGGCGGGGGGGCCAGATACGCAGTATTTT
d_call: .; j_call: TRBJ2-1; clone_size: many; v_call: TRBV30; cdr3_aa: CAWSVLSSYNEQFF; cdr3_nt: TGTGCCTGGAGTGTACTAAGCTCCTACAATGAGCAGTTCTTC
d_call: TRBD1; j_call: TRBJ2-3; clone_size: few; v_call: TRBV5-1; cdr3_aa: CASSPGQGMDTQYF; cdr3_nt: TGCGCCAGCAGCCCCGGACAGGGGATGGATACGCAGTATTTT
d_call: .; j_call: TRBJ1-4; clone_size: few; v_call: TRBV30; cdr3_aa: CAWRKTGSNEKLFF; cdr3_nt: TGTGCCTGGAGAAAGACAGGTTCTAATGAAAAACTGTTTTTT
d_call: TRBD1; j_call: TRBJ1-2; clone_size: few; v_call: TRBV5-4; cdr3_aa: CASSTDRDSSNYGYTF; cdr3_nt: TGTGCCAGCAGCACCGATCGGGACAGCTCTAACTATGGCTACACCTTC
d_call: TRBD2; j_call: TRBJ2-3; clone_size: .; v_call: TRBV7-2; cdr3_aa: CASSLSGGLSPDTQYF; cdr3_nt: TGTGCCAGCAGCTTAAGCGGGGGACTATCCCCGGATACGCAGTATTTT
d_call: .; j_call: TRBJ2-1; clone_size: many; v_call: TRBV29-1; cdr3_aa: CSSGHNEQFF; cdr3_nt: TGCAGCTCGGGCCACAATGAGCAGTTCTTC
d_call: TRBD1; j_call: TRBJ2-1; clone_size: few; v_call: TRBV5-4; cdr3_aa: CASSGQGRVQFF; cdr3_nt: TGTGCCAGCAGCGGACAGGGACGGGTCCAGTTCTTC
d_call: .; j_call: TRBJ1-2; clone_size: .; v_call: TRBV30; cdr3_aa: CAWTGVGGYTF; cdr3_nt: TGTGCCTGGACAGGGGTAGGGGGCTACACCTTC
d_call: TRBD2; j_call: TRBJ2-5; clone_size: .; v_call: TRBV7-3; cdr3_aa: CASSRGLAGHETQYF; cdr3_nt: TGTGCCAGCAGCCGAGGACTAGCGGGACACGAGACCCAGTACTTC
d_call: .; j_call: TRBJ2-4; clone_size: .; v_call: TRBV4-1; cdr3_aa: CASSLGLAKNIQYF; cdr3_nt: TGCGCCAGCAGCCTTGGACTGGCCAAAAACATTCAGTACTTC
d_call: .; j_call: TRBJ2-5; clone_size: few; v_call: TRBV5-1; cdr3_aa: CASSPPANNQETQYF; cdr3_nt: TGCGCCAGCAGCCCGCCCGCCAATAACCAAGAGACCCAGTACTTC
d_call: TRBD1; j_call: TRBJ2-1; clone_size: few; v_call: TRBV6-5; cdr3_aa: CASSSLRDRGSNEQFF; cdr3_nt: TGTGCCAGCAGTTCCCTCCGGGACAGGGGGTCCAATGAGCAGTTCTTC
d_call: .; j_call: TRBJ2-7; clone_size: .; v_call: TRBV28; cdr3_aa: CATQTPGPYEQYF; cdr3_nt: TGTGCCACCCAAACCCCGGGACCCTACGAGCAGTACTTC
d_call: .; j_call: TRBJ2-3; clone_size: .; v_call: TRBV13; cdr3_aa: CASNFGGDTQYF; cdr3_nt: TGTGCCAGCAACTTTGGTGGGGATACGCAGTATTTT
d_call: .; j_call: TRBJ1-2; clone_size: .; v_call: TRBV10-3; cdr3_aa: CAISPTVDGYTF; cdr3_nt: TGTGCCATCAGCCCGACAGTAGATGGCTACACCTTC
d_call: TRBD2; j_call: TRBJ2-5; clone_size: .; v_call: TRBV7-2; cdr3_aa: CASSPRGGTSKETQYF; cdr3_nt: TGTGCCAGCAGCCCCCGAGGCGGGACTAGTAAGGAGACCCAGTACTTC
d_call: .; j_call: TRBJ2-1; clone_size: .; v_call: TRBV20-1; cdr3_aa: CSVVHYEQFF; cdr3_nt: TGCAGTGTTGTGCACTATGAGCAGTTCTTC
d_call: TRBD2; j_call: TRBJ2-5; clone_size: .; v_call: TRBV9; cdr3_aa: CASSAIAGGNPETQYF; cdr3_nt: TGTGCCAGCAGCGCCATAGCGGGGGGGAACCCAGAGACCCAGTACTTC
d_call: .; j_call: TRBJ2-6; clone_size: .; v_call: TRBV6-5; cdr3_aa: CASSWGWSDANVLTF; cdr3_nt: TGTGCCAGCAGTTGGGGTTGGAGCGATGCCAACGTCCTGACTTTC